This record covers a single T cell receptor beta chain. Antigen: not known. Germline CDR1 and CDR2: SGHVS and FQNEAQ. V lost 10 bases and J lost 5, with 19 bases in between. The CDR3 loop spans 14 amino acids. These data are taken from a study of shared clonotypes between healthy human individuals. The study's findings and limits: Among donors, the sharing of clonotypes was expected to be influenced by sequencing depth. Limitation of the genetic and exposure-history diversity represented came from the few donors. Compared with clonotypes that all four donors shared, non-shared clonotypes had lower generation probabilities.

The input for sorted-subset replicate PCRs was approximately 210 ng DNA, tens of thousands of T cell genomes. Produced via immunoSEQ multiplex PCR; TCRdb's table is partial and in-frame only. The data show around 2.1 million clones, with almost 96% seen just once and roughly 0.13% held by the top ten. The sequencing sample was made of naive CD4+ T cells sorted from blood. The subset was: CD45RA+ positively selected. The rearrangement links TRBV7-8 to TRBJ2-3; D is tentatively TRBD1 or TRBD2 (5 bases each). The TCR sequence derives from a man younger than 30 in good health. The CDR3: CATTWTGTVDTQYF. As DNA, the CDR3 is TGTGCCACAACTTGGACGGGGACGGTAGATACGCAGTATTTT.